Listed below are T cell receptor beta chains from one sample, sequenced in a study of metastatic and nonmetastatic thyroid tumors. TCRdb re-analyzed the PCR reads using MiXCR. The sample has fewer than 20,000 clones, around 14% seen once; the top ten hold 15% to 20%. Specimen: blood. All receptors come from a female donor with papillary thyroid cancer or a benign thyroid nodule (not recorded which). Some clones in this sample may be carry-over from other donors' samples. Each CDR3 is given with its conserved first and last residue. D genes are given only for firm matches. Clone sizes are given selectively: once, few, many, or a class where the clone is expanded.

TRBJ1-5,.,many,TRBV30,TGTGCCTGGCAGAGAGGCAATCAGCCCCAGCATTTT,CAWQRGNQPQHF
TRBJ1-2,.,many,TRBV7-2,TGTGCCAGCAGCTTTGACGGTCTCTCGGATGGCTACACCTTC,CASSFDGLSDGYTF
TRBJ2-7,.,medium-sized,TRBV12-3/TRBV12-4,TGTGCCAGCGGCGGGATGGCTTACGAGCAGTACTTC,CASGGMAYEQYF
TRBJ1-3,.,many,TRBV2,TGTGCCAGCAGTGAATCCAGGGGAGGAAACACCATATATTTT,CASSESRGGNTIYF
TRBJ2-3,.,many,TRBV20-1,TGCAGTGCACGGACTGGAGATACGCAGTATTTT,CSARTGDTQYF
TRBJ1-5,.,many,TRBV18,TGTGCCAGCTCACCTGTCCCTTTGGACAGTCAGCCCCAGCATTTT,CASSPVPLDSQPQHF
TRBJ2-7,.,many,TRBV9,TGTGCCAGCAGCGGCGACAGCGCCTTCTCCTACGAGCAGTACTTC,CASSGDSAFSYEQYF
TRBJ2-1,.,.,TRBV6-1,TGTGCCAGCAGTTCAGACGGGAGCCGATACAATGAGCAGTTCTTC,CASSSDGSRYNEQFF
TRBJ2-3,.,many,TRBV10-1,TGCGCCAGCAGTGGCCTGGCGGACCGCACAGATACGCAGTATTTT,CASSGLADRTDTQYF
TRBJ2-5,.,.,TRBV12-3/TRBV12-4,TGTGCCAGCAGAGAAGGGACATCCCAAGAGACCCAGTACTTC,CASREGTSQETQYF
TRBJ1-5,.,many,TRBV19,TGTGCCAGTAGTATGTGGGGTGAGCTGGGGCCCCAGCATTTT,CASSMWGELGPQHF
TRBJ2-1,TRBD2,medium-sized,TRBV28,TGTGCCAGCAGGGGCCCTAGCGGCAAAAGCAAGTTCTTC,CASRGPSGKSKFF
TRBJ1-2,TRBD1,.,TRBV20-1,TGCAGTGCTAGAGCCTGGACAGGGGACTATGGCTACACCTTC,CSARAWTGDYGYTF
TRBJ2-2,.,few,TRBV12-3/TRBV12-4,TGTGCCAGCAGTTCAACCAGGGGAGGGACCGGGGAGCTGTTTTTT,CASSSTRGGTGELFF
TRBJ2-3,.,many,TRBV12-3/TRBV12-4,TGTGCCAGCAGGACGAGTCAAGCCGGGGATACGCAGTATTTT,CASRTSQAGDTQYF
TRBJ1-5,TRBD1,many,TRBV5-6,TGTGCCAGCAGCCCCGGGACAGGGGGGAATCAGCCCCAGCATTTT,CASSPGTGGNQPQHF
TRBJ2-2,.,many,TRBV11-2,TGTGCCAGCAGCGCCGGGACTTTCATCAACACCGGGGAGCTGTTTTTT,CASSAGTFINTGELFF
TRBJ2-1,TRBD2,many,TRBV20-1,TGCAGTGCTAGAGTCCGGGGAGGGTTTAATGAGCAGTTCTTC,CSARVRGGFNEQFF
TRBJ2-7,.,many,TRBV19,TGTGCCAGTAGTATTAAGGACCCACCGTCGGGCGAGCAGTACTTC,CASSIKDPPSGEQYF
TRBJ2-5,.,many,TRBV7-9,TGTGCCAGCAGCCTCATTTTGGCTCGAGAGACCCAGTACTTC,CASSLILARETQYF
TRBJ2-2,TRBD2,many,TRBV10-3,TGTGCCATCAGTGGGGGGGGGGGAAACACCGGGGAGCTGTTTTTT,CAISGGGGNTGELFF
TRBJ2-7,TRBD2,many,TRBV20-1,TGCAGTGCTAGCCGGGGGGGAAACTCCTACGAGCAGTACTTC,CSASRGGNSYEQYF
TRBJ1-4,TRBD1,few,TRBV6-1,TGTGCCAGCAGTGGTCAGGGGGAGGGAAAACTGTTTTTT,CASSGQGEGKLFF
TRBJ1-3,.,.,TRBV20-1,TGCAGTGCTAGGGAGGGGTTTGGAAACACCATATATTTT,CSAREGFGNTIYF
TRBJ2-3,.,many,TRBV20-1,TGCAGTGCCCCCACCCGGGACTCAGGCACAGATACGCAGTATTTT,CSAPTRDSGTDTQYF
TRBJ1-3,.,.,TRBV13,TGTGCCAGCAGCTTAGGCCCCCAGGGATCGAGCGGAAACACCATATATTTT,CASSLGPQGSSGNTIYF